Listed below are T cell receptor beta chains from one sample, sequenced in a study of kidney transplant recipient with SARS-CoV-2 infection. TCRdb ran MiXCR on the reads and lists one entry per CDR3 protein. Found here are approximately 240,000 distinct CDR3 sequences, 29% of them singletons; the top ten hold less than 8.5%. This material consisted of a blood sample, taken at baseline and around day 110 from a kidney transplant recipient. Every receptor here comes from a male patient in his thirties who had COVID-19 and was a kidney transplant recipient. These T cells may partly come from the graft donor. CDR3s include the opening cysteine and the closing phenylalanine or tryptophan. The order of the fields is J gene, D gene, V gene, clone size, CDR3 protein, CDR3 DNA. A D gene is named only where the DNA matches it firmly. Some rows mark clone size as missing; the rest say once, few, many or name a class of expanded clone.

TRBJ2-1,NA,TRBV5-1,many,CASSARGGTQNEQFF,TGCGCCAGCAGCGCCAGGGGGGGCACACAGAATGAGCAGTTCTTC
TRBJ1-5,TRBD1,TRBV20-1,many,CSAKGTGSNQPQHF,TGCAGTGCTAAAGGGACAGGTAGCAATCAGCCCCAGCATTTT
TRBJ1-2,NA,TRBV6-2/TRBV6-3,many,CASSNTICIGKTYGYTF,TGTGCCAGCAGTAACACTATCTGCATCGGAAAGACCTATGGCTACACCTTC
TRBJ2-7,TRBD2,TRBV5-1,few,CASSLDSSGSNEQYF,TGCGCCAGCAGCTTGGATTCTAGCGGGAGCAACGAGCAGTACTTC
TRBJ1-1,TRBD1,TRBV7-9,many,CASRGQANTEAFF,TGTGCCAGCCGGGGACAGGCAAACACTGAAGCTTTCTTT
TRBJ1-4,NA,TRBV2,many,CASSPLEVEKLFF,TGTGCCAGCAGCCCACTGGAGGTTGAAAAACTGTTTTTT
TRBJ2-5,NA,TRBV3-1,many,CASSLTSPISFSETQYF,TGTGCCAGCAGCTTGACAAGTCCCATTTCTTTCTCTGAGACCCAGTACTTC
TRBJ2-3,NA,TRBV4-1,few,CASSQEQAREIGTDTQYF,TGCGCCAGCAGCCAAGAACAGGCACGGGAGATTGGAACAGATACGCAGTATTTT
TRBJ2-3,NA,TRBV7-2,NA,CASSAQGSTDTQYF,TGTGCCAGCAGCGCCCAGGGGTCCACAGATACGCAGTATTTT
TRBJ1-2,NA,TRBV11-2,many,CASSARTSRKTYGYTF,TGTGCCAGCAGCGCTCGAACAAGCAGAAAGACCTATGGCTACACCTTC
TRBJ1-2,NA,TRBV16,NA,CASSAGQVVRKAYGYTF,TGTGCCAGCAGCGCGGGTCAGGTCGTTAGAAAGGCCTATGGCTACACCTTC
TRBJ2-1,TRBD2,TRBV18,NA,CASSPQAAGEVNEQFF,TGTGCCAGCTCACCACAGGCTGCGGGAGAGGTCAATGAGCAGTTCTTC
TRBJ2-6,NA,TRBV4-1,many,CASSRTSGANVLTF,TGCGCCAGCAGCCGAACATCGGGGGCCAACGTCCTGACTTTC
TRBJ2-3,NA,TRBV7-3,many,CASRRWGRVTDTQYF,TGTGCCAGCCGGAGGTGGGGCCGGGTCACAGATACGCAGTATTTT
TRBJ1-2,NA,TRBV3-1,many,CASSQASTLRKTYGYTF,TGTGCCAGCAGCCAGGCGTCCACCCTTCGAAAGACCTATGGCTACACCTTC
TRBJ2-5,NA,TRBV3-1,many,CASSSTCPISFSETQYF,TGTGCCAGCAGCTCAACCTGTCCCATTTCTTTCTCTGAGACCCAGTACTTC
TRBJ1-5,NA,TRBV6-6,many,CASGEGDQPQHF,TGTGCCAGCGGGGAGGGGGATCAGCCCCAGCATTTT
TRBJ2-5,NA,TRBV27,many,CASSLDGTETQYF,TGTGCCAGCAGTTTGGACGGGACAGAGACCCAGTACTTC
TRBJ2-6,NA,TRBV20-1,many,CSAQTRLFHKVGPTLTF,TGCAGTGCTCAGACTCGGCTGTTTCACAAAGTCGGGCCAACGCTGACTTTC
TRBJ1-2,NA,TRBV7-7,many,CASSKTVKCRKTYGYTF,TGTGCCAGCAGCAAAACGGTTAAGTGCCGAAAGACCTATGGCTACACCTTC
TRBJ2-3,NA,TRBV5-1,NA,CASSLAPSDTQYF,TGCGCCAGCAGCTTGGCCCCCTCAGATACGCAGTATTTT
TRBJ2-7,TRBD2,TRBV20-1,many,CSANPGTSDIPYEQYF,TGCAGTGCTAATCCTGGGACTAGCGACATTCCCTACGAGCAGTACTTC
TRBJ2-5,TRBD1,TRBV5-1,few,CASSGQGAEETQYF,TGCGCCAGCAGCGGACAGGGGGCCGAAGAGACCCAGTACTTC
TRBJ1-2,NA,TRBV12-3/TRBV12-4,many,CASSWSNSFRKTYGYTF,TGTGCCAGCAGTTGGTCTAACAGCTTCCGAAAGACCTATGGCTACACCTTC
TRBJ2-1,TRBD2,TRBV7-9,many,CASSLASGIYNEQFF,TGTGCCAGCAGCTTAGCTAGCGGGATCTACAATGAGCAGTTCTTC
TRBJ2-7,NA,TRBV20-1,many,CSAREGSSYEQYF,TGCAGTGCTAGAGAAGGGTCGTCCTACGAGCAGTACTTC
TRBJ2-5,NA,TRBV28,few,CASSPGPLRETQYF,TGTGCCAGCAGTCCTGGACCACTGAGGGAGACCCAGTACTTC
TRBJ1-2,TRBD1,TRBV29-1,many,CSVGDRWGYTF,TGCAGCGTTGGGGACAGGTGGGGCTACACCTTC
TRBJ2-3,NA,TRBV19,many,CASSILPSDTQYF,TGTGCCAGTAGTATCCTCCCGTCAGATACGCAGTATTTT
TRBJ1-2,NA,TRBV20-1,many,CSAPTTCPYGYTF,TGCAGTGCCCCGACGACTTGCCCCTATGGCTACACCTTC
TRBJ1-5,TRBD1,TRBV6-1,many,CASSPIPPGQGVDQPQHF,TGTGCCAGCAGTCCCATACCCCCGGGACAGGGAGTTGATCAGCCCCAGCATTTT
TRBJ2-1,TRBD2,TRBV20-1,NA,CNARDLGGTYNEQFF,TGCAATGCTAGAGATCTCGGGGGGACTTACAATGAGCAGTTCTTC
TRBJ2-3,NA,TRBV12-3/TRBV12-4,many,CASSNGADTQYF,TGTGCCAGCAGTAACGGGGCAGATACGCAGTATTTT
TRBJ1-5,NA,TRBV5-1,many,CARKKVPAGKDSQPQHF,TGCGCCAGAAAAAAGGTCCCCGCAGGGAAGGATTCGCAGCCCCAGCATTTT
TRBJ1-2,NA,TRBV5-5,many,CASSRVVSRKTYGYTF,TGTGCCAGCTCAAGGGTTGTCTCGCGAAAGACCTATGGCTACACCTTC
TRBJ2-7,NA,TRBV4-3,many,CASSQDKGFSYEQYF,TGCGCCAGCAGCCAAGATAAAGGGTTCTCCTACGAGCAGTACTTC
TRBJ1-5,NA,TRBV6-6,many,CASSFGGYNQPQHF,TGTGCCAGCAGTTTTGGGGGATACAATCAGCCCCAGCATTTT
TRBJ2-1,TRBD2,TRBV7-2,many,CASSTRLASYNEQFF,TGTGCCAGCAGCACCCGACTAGCGAGCTACAATGAGCAGTTCTTC
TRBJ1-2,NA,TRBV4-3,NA,CASSRETGRRKTYGYTF,TGCGCCAGCAGCAGGGAAACGGGACGTCGAAAGACCTATGGCTACACCTTC
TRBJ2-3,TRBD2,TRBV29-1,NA,CSVDSRSGSSTDTQYF,TGCAGCGTTGATAGCCGTAGCGGGTCTAGCACAGATACGCAGTATTTT
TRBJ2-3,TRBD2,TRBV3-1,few,CASSPWPSGGPGTDTQYF,TGTGCCAGCAGCCCATGGCCTAGCGGGGGGCCGGGGACAGATACGCAGTATTTT
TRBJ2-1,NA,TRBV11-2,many,CASSLRLSHEQFF,TGTGCCAGCAGCCTCCGACTGTCTCATGAGCAGTTCTTC
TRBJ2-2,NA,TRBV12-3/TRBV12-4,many,CASSLGLATGELFF,TGTGCCAGCAGTTTAGGACTCGCCACCGGGGAGCTGTTTTTT
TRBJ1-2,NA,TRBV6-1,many,CASSEFGECRKTYGYTF,TGTGCCAGCAGTGAGTTTGGGGAATGTAGAAAGACCTATGGCTACACCTTC
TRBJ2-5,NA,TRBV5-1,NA,CASSLYQGEAQYF,TGCGCCAGCAGCTTGTATCAGGGGGAGGCCCAGTACTTC